Shown below are 9 T cell receptor beta chains from a single sample sequenced in a study of cytomegalovirus exposure and HLA in healthy donors. The PCR ran on 60 Vbeta and 13 Jbeta primers. Only in-frame clones appear in the TCRdb table, and some are missing; sequencing was by immunoSEQ multiplex PCR. The sample lists about 150,000 clones; less than 9.5% were seen once. The sequenced material came from PBMCs. These receptors all stem from a male donor in good health and CMV-seronegative.

The chain joins TRBV2 to TRBJ2-1; TRBD1 agrees at 8 bases. Germline CDR1 reads SNHLY; CDR2 reads FYNNEI. CDR3 length: 16 amino acids. Losses at the gene ends were 2 bases for V and 1 base for J; bases not matched to a gene: 4. The CDR3 DNA reads TGTGCCAGCAGTGAAAGTACAGGGGGATCCTACAATGAGCAGTTCTTC. It encodes CASSESTGGSYNEQFF.

The sample holds many counts of this clone. This chain joins TRBV23-1 and TRBJ2-3, with 8 bases that match TRBD2. TRBV23-1 falls under the ORF class, with uncertain function. Trimming cost V 11 bases and J 2 bases; bases outside gene matches: 15. The CDR3 runs 16 residues. The CDR3 protein is CAVLSGADLPTDTQYF. In DNA, the CDR3 is TGCGCCGTCCTTAGCGGGGCGGATCTACCCACAGATACGCAGTATTTT.

This clone was observed once. This chain uses TRBV11-3 with TRBJ2-2, with D possibly matching TRBD1 (5 bases). This CDR3 is built from 14 residues. The V gene's germline CDR1 is SGHNT and CDR2 YENEEA. V lost 5 bases, J lost 7 bases, and 14 bases lay in between. The CDR3 DNA follows: TGTGCCAGCAGCCCCCGGCAGGGAAGCGGGGAGCTGTTTTTT. It encodes CASSPRQGSGELFF.

This clone was picked up a small number of times. The chain joins TRBV28 to TRBJ2-7; TRBD1 matches at 7 bases. Germline V lookup: CDR1 MDHEN, CDR2 SYDVKM. The ends lost 8 bases at V and 10 bases at J; junction bases unmatched: 5. This CDR3 spans 10 amino acids. The CDR3 coding sequence is TGTGCCAGCGGCTGGGACAGTCAGTACTTC. Protein sequence: CASGWDSQYF.

This sequence joins TRBV7-9 and TRBJ2-7; D is perhaps TRBD2 (6 bases). CDR3 size: 13 residues. V shed 6 bases and J shed 4 bases, with 13 bases lying between them. The V gene's germline CDR1 is SEHNR and CDR2 FQNEAQ (reference sequence). CDR3 region: CASRVDGGYEQYF. The CDR3 bases are TGTGCCAGCAGGGTCGACGGGGGATACGAGCAGTACTTC.

The chain couples TRBV6-1 to TRBJ2-1; the D gene is possibly TRBD2 (5 bases). The CDR3 totals 14 residues. The germline gives CDR1 MNHNS, CDR2 SASEGT. V lost 6 bases to trimming and J lost 1 base, with 10 bases between them. The chain's CDR3 is CASRPGMSYNEQFF. DNA for the CDR3: TGTGCCAGCAGGCCGGGGATGTCCTACAATGAGCAGTTCTTC.

The genes are TRBV29-1 and TRBJ2-7; a weak D match, TRBD2 (5 bases). With 4 bases removed from V and 2 bases from J, the gap between germline ends came to 15 bases. Per the germline V gene, CDR1 is SQVTM and CDR2 is ANQGSEA. The CDR3 is 14 amino acids. The CDR3 DNA is TGCAGCGTTGGCGAGGGCGCCGGACCCTACGAGCAGTACTTC. Translated, it gives CSVGEGAGPYEQYF.

This clone was seen a handful of times. The genes are TRBV25-1 and TRBJ1-2, with D possibly TRBD1 on 6 matching bases. V shed 1 base and J shed 4 bases, with 10 bases lying between them. CDR1 is MGHDK and CDR2 is SYGVNS in the germline V gene. This CDR3 contains 14 residues. The CDR3 region has the DNA TGTGCCAGCAGTGAATCGGGAGGGGGCTATGGCTACACCTTC. It specifies CASSESGGGYGYTF.

The rearrangement joins TRBV10-3 to TRBJ2-7, with 8 bases that match TRBD1. The germline V gene has CDR1 ENHRY and CDR2 SYGVKD. The V segment lost 2 bases and the J segment 0 bases; nucleotides outside the gene matches: 3. The CDR3 has 15 residues. CDR3 sequence reads: CAISEEGQASYEQYF. The DNA of the CDR3 is TGTGCCATCAGTGAGGAGGGACAGGCCTCCTACGAGCAGTACTTC.